This record concerns one TCR beta chain sequence. The antigen is unknown. This sample was included in a study of CD8 T cells in ankylosing spondylitis. TCRdb reprocessed the 5' RACE reads with MiXCR, giving one entry per CDR3 protein. Here the sample spans approximately 100,000 distinct CDR3 sequences, about 8.3% being singletons. Study observations and caveats: Both synovial fluid and blood in reactive arthritis had previously been reported to carry some motif variants. Characteristic, it appeared, of ankylosing spondylitis blood was a TCR beta motif of about eight highly homologous variants. Significantly higher representation of disease-linked clones was reported for matched ankylosing spondylitis synovial fluid. With a CD8+ phenotype, disease-linked clones were relatively rare in peripheral blood.

This CDR3 is 15 amino acids long. Trimming removed 5 bases from V and 10 bases from J; junction bases left unmatched: 7. CDR1 and CDR2 (germline): SGHTA, FQGNSA. The sequence came from a male donor with ankylosing spondylitis or in good health (not recorded which). Sequences were obtained from blood, either unsorted or a sorted T cell fraction (not recorded which). V gene TRBV7-2 combines with J gene TRBJ1-6; 11 nucleotides align to TRBD1. The CDR3 sequence: CASSPRTGGQSPLHF. CDR3 DNA sequence: TGTGCCAGCAGCCCGAGGACAGGGGGCCAATCACCCCTCCACTTT.